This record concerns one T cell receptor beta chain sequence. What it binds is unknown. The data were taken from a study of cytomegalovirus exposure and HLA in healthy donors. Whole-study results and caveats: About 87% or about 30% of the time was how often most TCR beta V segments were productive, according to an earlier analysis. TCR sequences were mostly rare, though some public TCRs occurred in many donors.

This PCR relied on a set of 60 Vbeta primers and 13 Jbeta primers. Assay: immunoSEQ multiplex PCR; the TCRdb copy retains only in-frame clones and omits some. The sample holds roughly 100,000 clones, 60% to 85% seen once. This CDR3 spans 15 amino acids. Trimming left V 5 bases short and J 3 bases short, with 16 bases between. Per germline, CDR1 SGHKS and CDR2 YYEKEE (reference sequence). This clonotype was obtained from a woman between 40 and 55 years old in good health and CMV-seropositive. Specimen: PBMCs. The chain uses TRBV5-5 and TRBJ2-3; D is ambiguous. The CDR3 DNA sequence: TGTGCCAGCAGTTCGAGACACCCGATGACAGATACGCAGTATTTT. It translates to CASSSRHPMTDTQYF.